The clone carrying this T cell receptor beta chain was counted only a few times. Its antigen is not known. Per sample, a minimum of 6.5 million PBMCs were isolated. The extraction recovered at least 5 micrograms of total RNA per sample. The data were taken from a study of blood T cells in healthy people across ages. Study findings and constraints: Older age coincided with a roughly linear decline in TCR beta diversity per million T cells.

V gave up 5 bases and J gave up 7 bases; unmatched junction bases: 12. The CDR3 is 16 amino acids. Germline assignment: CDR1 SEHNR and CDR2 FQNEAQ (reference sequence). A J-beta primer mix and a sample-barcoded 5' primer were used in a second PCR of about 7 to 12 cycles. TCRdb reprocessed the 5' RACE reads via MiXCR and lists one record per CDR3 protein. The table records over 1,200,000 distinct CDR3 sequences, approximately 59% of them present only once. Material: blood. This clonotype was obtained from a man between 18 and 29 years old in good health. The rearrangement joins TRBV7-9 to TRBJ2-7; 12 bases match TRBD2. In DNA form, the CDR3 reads TGTGCCAGCAGCCCCACTAGCGGGGGGACCTCCTGGGAGCAGTACTTC. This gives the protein CASSPTSGGTSWEQYF.